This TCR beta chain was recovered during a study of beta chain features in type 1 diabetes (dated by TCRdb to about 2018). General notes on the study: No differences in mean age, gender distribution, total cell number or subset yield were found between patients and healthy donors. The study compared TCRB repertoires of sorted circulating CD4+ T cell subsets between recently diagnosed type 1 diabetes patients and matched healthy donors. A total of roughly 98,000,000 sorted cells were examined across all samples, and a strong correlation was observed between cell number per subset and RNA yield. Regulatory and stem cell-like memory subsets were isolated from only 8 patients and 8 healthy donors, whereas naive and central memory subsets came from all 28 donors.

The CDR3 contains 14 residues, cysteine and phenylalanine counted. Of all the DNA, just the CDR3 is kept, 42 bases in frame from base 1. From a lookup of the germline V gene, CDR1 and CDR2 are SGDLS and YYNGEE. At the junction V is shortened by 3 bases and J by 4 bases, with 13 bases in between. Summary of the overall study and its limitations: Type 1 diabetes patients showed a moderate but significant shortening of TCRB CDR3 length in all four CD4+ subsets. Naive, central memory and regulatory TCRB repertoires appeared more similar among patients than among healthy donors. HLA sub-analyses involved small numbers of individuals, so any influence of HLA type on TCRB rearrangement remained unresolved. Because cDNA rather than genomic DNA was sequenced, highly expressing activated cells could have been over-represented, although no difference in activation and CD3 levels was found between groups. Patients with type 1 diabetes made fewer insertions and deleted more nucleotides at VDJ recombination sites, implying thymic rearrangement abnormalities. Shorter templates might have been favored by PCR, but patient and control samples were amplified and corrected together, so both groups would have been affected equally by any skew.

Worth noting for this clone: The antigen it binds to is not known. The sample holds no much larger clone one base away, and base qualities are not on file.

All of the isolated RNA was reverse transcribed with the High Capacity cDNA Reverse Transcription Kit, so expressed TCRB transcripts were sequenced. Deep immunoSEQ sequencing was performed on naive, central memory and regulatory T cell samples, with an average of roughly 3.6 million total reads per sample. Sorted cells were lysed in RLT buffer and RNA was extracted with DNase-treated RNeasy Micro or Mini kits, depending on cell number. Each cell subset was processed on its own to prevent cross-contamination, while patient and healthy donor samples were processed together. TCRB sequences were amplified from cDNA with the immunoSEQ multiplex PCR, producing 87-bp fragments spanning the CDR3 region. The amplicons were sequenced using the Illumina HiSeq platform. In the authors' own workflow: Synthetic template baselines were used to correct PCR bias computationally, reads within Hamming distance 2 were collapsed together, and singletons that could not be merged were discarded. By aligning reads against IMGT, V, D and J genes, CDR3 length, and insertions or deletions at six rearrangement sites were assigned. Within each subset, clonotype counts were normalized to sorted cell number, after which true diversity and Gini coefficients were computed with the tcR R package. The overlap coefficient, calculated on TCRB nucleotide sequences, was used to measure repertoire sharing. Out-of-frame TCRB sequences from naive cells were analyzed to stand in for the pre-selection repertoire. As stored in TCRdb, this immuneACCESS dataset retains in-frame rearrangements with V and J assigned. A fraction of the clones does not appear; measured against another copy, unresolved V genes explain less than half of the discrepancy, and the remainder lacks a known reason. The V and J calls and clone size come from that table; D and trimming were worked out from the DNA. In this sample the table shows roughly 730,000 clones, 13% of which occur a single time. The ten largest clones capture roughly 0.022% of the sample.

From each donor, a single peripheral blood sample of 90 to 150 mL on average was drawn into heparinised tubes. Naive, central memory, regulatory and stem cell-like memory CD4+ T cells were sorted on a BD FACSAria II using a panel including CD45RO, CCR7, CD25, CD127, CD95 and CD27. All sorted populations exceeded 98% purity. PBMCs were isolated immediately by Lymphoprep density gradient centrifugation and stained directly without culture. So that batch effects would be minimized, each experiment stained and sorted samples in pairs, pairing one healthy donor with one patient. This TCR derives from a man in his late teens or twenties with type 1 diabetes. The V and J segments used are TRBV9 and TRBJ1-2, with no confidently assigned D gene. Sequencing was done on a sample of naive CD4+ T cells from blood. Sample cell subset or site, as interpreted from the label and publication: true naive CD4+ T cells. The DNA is TGTGCCAGCAGCGCTTCAACAACCACCTATGGCTACACCTTC. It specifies CASSASTTTYGYTF.